The 5 T cell receptor beta chains presented below share a single source sample, sequenced in a study of OX40 agonist ivuxolimab in advanced cancers. Receptor amplification or capture employed the immunoSEQ multiplex PCR assay. Imported from immuneACCESS, the table was reduced by TCRdb to in-frame sequences with V and J called. These copies leave out some clones; in studies compared against another copy, an unresolved V gene accounts for under half, and the cause of the remainder is not known. This sample holds about 82,000 clones; more than 70% were observed only once. 0.2% to 0.25% of the sample goes to the ten largest clones. The material sequenced was CD4+ or CD8+ T cells sorted from blood, taken in a trial of the OX40 agonist ivuxolimab. The receptors come from an adult with an advanced solid tumor such as melanoma, head and neck, liver or kidney cancer.

The rearrangement links TRBV6-5 to TRBJ2-3, with D tentatively TRBD1 or TRBD2 (7 bases each). With 0 bases removed from V and 4 bases from J, the gap between germline ends came to 14 bases. CDR1 is MNHEY and CDR2 is SVGAGI in the germline V gene. The CDR3 length is 16 residues. The CDR3 reads CASSYSRQGGADTQYF. CDR3 in DNA: TGTGCCAGCAGTTACTCGCGGCAGGGGGGGGCAGATACGCAGTATTTT.

The chain uses TRBV5-6 and TRBJ2-7; D uncertain. The CDR3 runs 14 residues. Germline lookup yields CDR1 SGHDT and CDR2 YYEEEE. V was cut by 4 bases and J by 5 bases, with 16 bases left in between. The CDR3 DNA is TGTGCCAGCAGCGCCGGAGCAGATAGGGACGAGCAGTACGTC. Residues: CASSAGADRDEQYV.

This chain links TRBV7-2 with TRBJ2-5; 13 bases match TRBD2. This CDR3 spans 16 amino acids. J lost 4 bases, V lost 4 bases, and 6 bases had no gene match. CDR1 and CDR2 from the germline V gene are SGHTA and FQGNSA. The CDR3 protein is CASSSGLAGAVETQYF. The CDR3 DNA follows: TGTGCCAGCAGCTCCGGACTAGCGGGAGCTGTAGAGACCCAGTACTTC.

The chain employs TRBV11-2 and TRBJ1-1; a possible D gene is TRBD1 (5 bases). CDR3 length: 15 amino acids. V lost 3 bases, J lost 3 bases, and 14 bases lay in between. Per germline, CDR1 SGHAT and CDR2 FQNNGV. CDR3 amino acids: CASSFRGGTYTEAFF. The CDR3 DNA reads as TGTGCCAGCAGCTTCCGAGGTGGGACGTACACTGAAGCTTTCTTT.

The V gene is TRBV4-3, the J gene TRBJ1-4; D is unresolved. This CDR3 has 16 amino acids. Deletions cut 0 bases from V and 4 bases from J, with 12 bases between. CDR1 LGHNA and CDR2 YSLEER come from the germline V gene. CDR3 bases: TGCGCCAGCAGCCAAGAATTGGCGGTACTTAATGAAAAACTGTTTTTT. Translation gives CASSQELAVLNEKLFF.